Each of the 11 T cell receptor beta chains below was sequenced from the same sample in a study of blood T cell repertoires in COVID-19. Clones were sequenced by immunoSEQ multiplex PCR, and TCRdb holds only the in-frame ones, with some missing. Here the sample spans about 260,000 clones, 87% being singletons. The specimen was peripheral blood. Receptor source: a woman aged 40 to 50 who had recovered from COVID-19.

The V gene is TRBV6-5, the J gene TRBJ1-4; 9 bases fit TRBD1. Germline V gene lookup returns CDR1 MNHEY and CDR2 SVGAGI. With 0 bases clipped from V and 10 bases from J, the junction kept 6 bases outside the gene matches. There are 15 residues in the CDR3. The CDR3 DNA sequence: TGTGCCAGCAGTTACTCGGGACAGGGAATGGGAAAACTGTTTTTT. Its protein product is CASSYSGQGMGKLFF.

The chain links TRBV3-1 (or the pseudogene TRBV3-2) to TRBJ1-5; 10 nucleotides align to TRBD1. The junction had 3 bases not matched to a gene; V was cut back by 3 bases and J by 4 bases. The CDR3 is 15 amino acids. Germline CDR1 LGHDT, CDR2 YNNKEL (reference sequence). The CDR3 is CASSQMGQGNQPQHF. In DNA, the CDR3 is TGTGCCAGCAGCCAGATGGGACAGGGGAATCAGCCCCAGCATTTT.

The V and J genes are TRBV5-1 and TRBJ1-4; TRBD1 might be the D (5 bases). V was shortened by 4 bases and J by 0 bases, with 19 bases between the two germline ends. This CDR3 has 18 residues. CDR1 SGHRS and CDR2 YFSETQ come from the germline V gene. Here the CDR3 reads CASSPSWVRQSTNEKLFF. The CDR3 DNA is TGCGCCAGCAGCCCCTCGTGGGTTCGACAGTCAACTAATGAAAAACTGTTTTTT.

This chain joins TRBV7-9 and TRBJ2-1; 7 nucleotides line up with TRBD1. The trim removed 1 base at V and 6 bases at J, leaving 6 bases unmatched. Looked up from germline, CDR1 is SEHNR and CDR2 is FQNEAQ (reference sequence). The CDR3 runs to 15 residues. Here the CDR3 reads CASSLEGARGNEQFF. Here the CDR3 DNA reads TGTGCCAGCAGCTTAGAGGGGGCCCGAGGCAATGAGCAGTTCTTC. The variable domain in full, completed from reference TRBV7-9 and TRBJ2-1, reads DTGVSQNPRHKITKRGQNVTFRCDPISEHNRLYWYRQTLGQGPEFLTYFQNEAQLEKSRLLSDRFSAERPKGSFSTLEIQRTEQGDSAMYLCASSLEGARGNEQFFGPGTRLTVL.

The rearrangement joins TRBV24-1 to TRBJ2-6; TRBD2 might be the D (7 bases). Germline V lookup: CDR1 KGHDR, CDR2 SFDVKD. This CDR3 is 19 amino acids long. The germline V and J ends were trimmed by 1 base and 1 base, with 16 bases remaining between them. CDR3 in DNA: TGTGCCACCAGTGATTTATTAGGGGGGGCCAAATCTGGGGCCAACGTCCTGACTTTC. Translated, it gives CATSDLLGGAKSGANVLTF.

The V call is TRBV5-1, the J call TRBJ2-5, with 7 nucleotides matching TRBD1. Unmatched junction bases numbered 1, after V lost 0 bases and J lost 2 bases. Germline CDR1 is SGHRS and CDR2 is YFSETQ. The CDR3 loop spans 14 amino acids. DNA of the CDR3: TGCGCCAGCAGCTTGGCGGGACAGCAAGAGACCCAGTACTTC. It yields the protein CASSLAGQQETQYF.

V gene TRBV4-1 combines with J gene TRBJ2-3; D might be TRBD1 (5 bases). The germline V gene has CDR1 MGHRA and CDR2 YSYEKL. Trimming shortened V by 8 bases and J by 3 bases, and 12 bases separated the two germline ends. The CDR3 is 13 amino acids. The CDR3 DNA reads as TGCGCCAGCGCCAGGGAAAAAACAGATACGCAGTATTTT. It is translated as CASAREKTDTQYF.

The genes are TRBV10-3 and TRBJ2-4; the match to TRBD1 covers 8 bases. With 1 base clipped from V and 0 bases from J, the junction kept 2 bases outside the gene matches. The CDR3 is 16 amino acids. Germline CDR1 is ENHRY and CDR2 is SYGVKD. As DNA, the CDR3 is TGTGCCATCAGTGAGTGGACAGGGATAGCCAAAAACATTCAGTACTTC. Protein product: CAISEWTGIAKNIQYF.

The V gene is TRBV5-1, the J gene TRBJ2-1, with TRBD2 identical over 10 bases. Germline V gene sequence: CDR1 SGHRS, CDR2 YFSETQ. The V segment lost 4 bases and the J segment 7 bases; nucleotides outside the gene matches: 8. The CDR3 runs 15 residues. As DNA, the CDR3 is TGCGCCAGCAGCCCTCTAGCGGGGGCGTGGAATGAGCAGTTCTTC. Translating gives CASSPLAGAWNEQFF.

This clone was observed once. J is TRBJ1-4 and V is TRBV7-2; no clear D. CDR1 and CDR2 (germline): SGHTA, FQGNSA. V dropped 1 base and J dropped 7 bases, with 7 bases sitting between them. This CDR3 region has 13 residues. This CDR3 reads CASSLDLPEKLFF. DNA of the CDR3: TGTGCCAGCAGCTTAGATCTCCCTGAAAAACTGTTTTTT.

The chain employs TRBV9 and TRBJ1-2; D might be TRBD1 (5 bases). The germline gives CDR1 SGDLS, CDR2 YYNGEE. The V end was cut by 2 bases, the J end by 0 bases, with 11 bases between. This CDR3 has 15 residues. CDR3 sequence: CASSVLGRANYGYTF. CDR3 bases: TGTGCCAGCAGCGTCTTAGGCAGGGCTAACTATGGCTACACCTTC.